This paragraph reports one T cell receptor beta chain. The specificity of this receptor is unknown. Base qualities are not provided; no much larger clone lies one nucleotide away. This entry belongs to a study of vaccination effects on CD4 cells after COVID-19 (dated by TCRdb to about 2022). Notes on the research overall: Each participant received two doses of an mRNA SARS-CoV-2 vaccine, either BNT162b2 or mRNA-1273. In the study, cultures from other donors were sequenced using the Oncomine TCR Beta short-read assay on an Illumina iSeq 100. In both COVID-19 convalescent patients and infection-naive vaccine recipients, the study compared SARS-CoV-2 spike-specific CD4+ TCR repertoires from before mRNA vaccination with those from after it. A total of ten to eleven COVID-19 convalescent patients and several SARS-CoV-2-naive healthy vaccine recipients were included in the full study.

To identify antigen-specific CD4+ T cell clonotypes by their expansion, the ViraFEST assay first stimulated PBMC with viral peptide pools and then applied TCR sequencing. After approximately 11 days of culture, CD4+ T cells were isolated with the EasySep CD4+ T cell isolation kit. Healthy vaccine recipients had no prior SARS-CoV-2 infection, confirmed by negative nucleocapsid antibodies before and after vaccination. Around 2 million PBMC per well were cultured in IMDM with around 5% human AB serum, 9 to 10 IU/ml IL-2 and gentamicin, plus 10 ug/ml peptides. On days 3 and 7, half of the culture medium was replaced with fresh IL-2-containing medium. Unless otherwise noted, each peptide stimulation condition was cultured in triplicate wells. Using Ficoll-Paque Plus gradient centrifugation, PBMC were separated from whole blood and then either used fresh or cryopreserved at -140C. The spike proteins of SARS-CoV-2 and of the common cold coronaviruses HCoV-NL63, HCoV-OC43 and HCoV-229E were spanned by overlapping peptide pools. The QIAamp micro DNA kit was used to extract genomic DNA from the cultured CD4+ T cells.

Points the paper makes about the study in general: The study was limited by a small number of convalescent patients and lacked early post-infection timepoints. In healthy vaccine recipients, vaccine-induced clones were almost all SARS-CoV-2 mono-reactive, with only 1 of 255 cross-reactive with common cold coronaviruses. Marked clonal contraction was observed in both infection-induced and vaccine-induced clones at late post-vaccination timepoints, consistent with waning T cell responses.

The library relied on the immunoSEQ multiplex PCR assay. TCR beta CDR3 sequencing was performed on DNA from the cultured, isolated CD4+ T cells. Concerning the study's data processing: Non-productive TCR sequences were removed and reads were trimmed to the CDR3 region, keeping CDR3s of at least 7 amino acids. Antigen-specific clonotypes were identified using the MANAFEST web app by comparison of expansion in peptide wells against reference cultures. To be called positive, a clone needed expansion at FDR<0.05 compared with the reference and with all other wells, an odds ratio greater than 5, and a frequency greater than 0.1% in two replicate wells. Cross-reactive clonotypes were defined as significantly expanded in SARS-CoV-2 spike wells and in at least one common cold coronavirus spike condition. CDR3 similarity was assessed by Levenshtein distance using the stringdist R package, and unrooted trees were constructed with ape in R 3.6.1. Entries here come from immuneACCESS through TCRdb and include only in-frame sequences with V and J called. Some clones fail to appear in such tables; in the studies checked, an unresolved V gene covers under half of the shortfall, and the cause of the remainder is unknown. The V and J calls and clone size were taken over from that table, and D and trimming were inferred from the DNA. The sample has 78,000 or so clones on record, more than 60% of them singletons. Roughly 10% of the sample belongs to the ten largest clones.

The material sequenced was CD4+ T cells from PBMCs cultured with SARS-CoV-2 spike peptides, taken before COVID-19 vaccination. Sample cell subset or site, as interpreted from the label and publication: SARS-CoV-2 spike overlapping peptide pool stimulation. The TCR originated in a human donor who received a COVID-19 vaccine.

The DNA sequence is TGTGCCAGCAGTTTATCGGGTGACAGGGGCTATGGCTACACCTTC. This yields the protein CASSLSGDRGYGYTF. The chain couples TRBV27 to TRBJ1-2; the junction holds 8 bases that match TRBD1. Including cysteine and phenylalanine, the CDR3 has 15 amino acids. Only the CDR3 DNA stays, 45 bases, in frame from base 1. According to the germline V gene (reference sequence), CDR1 reads MNHEY and CDR2 reads SMNVEV. Germline trimming amounts to 0 bases on V and 4 bases on J, with 4 as the count of junction bases outside the gene matches.